This T cell receptor beta chain was captured by sequencing in a study of beta chain features in type 1 diabetes. Looking at the study overall: Investigators examined some 100 million sorted cells across all samples.

Remarks on this clone: Antigen specificity is unknown.

Expressed TCRB transcripts were sequenced, since all the RNA that had been isolated was reverse transcribed. Sequenced by immunoSEQ multiplex PCR; TCRdb stores in-frame clones only, minus some. Of 150,000 to 200,000 clones in the sample, almost 65% are singletons; the top ten hold nearly 0.09%. Study-level findings and limits: Significant though moderate, a shortening of TCRB CDR3s appeared in all four CD4+ subsets of Type 1 diabetes patients.

This clonotype was obtained from a man younger than 40 with type 1 diabetes. Source material: naive CD4+ T cells from blood.

CDR3 region: CASSQREGSSYNSPLHF. The CDR3 DNA reads TGTGCCAGCAGCCAAAGGGAGGGGAGCTCCTATAATTCACCCCTCCACTTT. The chain has TRBV9 and TRBJ1-6; a weak D match, TRBD1 (5 bases). Trimming took off 4 bases at V and 0 bases at J, with 14 bases between the two ends. The CDR3 extends over 17 amino acids. Germline CDR1 is SGDLS and CDR2 is YYNGEE.